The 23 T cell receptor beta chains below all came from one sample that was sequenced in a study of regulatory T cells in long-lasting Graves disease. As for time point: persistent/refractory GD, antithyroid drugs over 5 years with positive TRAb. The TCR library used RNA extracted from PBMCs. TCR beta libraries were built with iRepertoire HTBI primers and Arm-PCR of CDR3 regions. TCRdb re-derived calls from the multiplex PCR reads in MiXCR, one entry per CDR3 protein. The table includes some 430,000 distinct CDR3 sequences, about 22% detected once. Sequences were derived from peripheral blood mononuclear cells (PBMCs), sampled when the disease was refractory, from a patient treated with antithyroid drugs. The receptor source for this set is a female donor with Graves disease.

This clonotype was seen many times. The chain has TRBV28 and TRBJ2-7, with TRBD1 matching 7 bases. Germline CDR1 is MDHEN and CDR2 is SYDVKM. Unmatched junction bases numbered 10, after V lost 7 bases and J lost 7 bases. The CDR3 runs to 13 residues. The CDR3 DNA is TGTGCCAGCACACTGGGACAGTCGAGTGAGCAGTACTTC. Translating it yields CASTLGQSSEQYF.

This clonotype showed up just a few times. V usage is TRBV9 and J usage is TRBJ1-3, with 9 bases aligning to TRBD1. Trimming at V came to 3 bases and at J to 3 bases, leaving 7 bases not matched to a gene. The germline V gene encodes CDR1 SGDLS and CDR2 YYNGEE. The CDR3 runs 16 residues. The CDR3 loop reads CASSGGQGTSGNTIYF. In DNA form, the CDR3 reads TGTGCCAGCAGCGGCGGACAGGGGACGAGTGGAAACACCATATATTTT. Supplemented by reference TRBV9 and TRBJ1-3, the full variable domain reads DSGVTQTPKHLITATGQRVTLRCSPRSGDLSVYWYQQSLDQGLQFLIQYYNGEERAKGNILERFSAQQFPDLHSELNLSSLELGDSALYFCASSGGQGTSGNTIYFGEGSWLTVV.

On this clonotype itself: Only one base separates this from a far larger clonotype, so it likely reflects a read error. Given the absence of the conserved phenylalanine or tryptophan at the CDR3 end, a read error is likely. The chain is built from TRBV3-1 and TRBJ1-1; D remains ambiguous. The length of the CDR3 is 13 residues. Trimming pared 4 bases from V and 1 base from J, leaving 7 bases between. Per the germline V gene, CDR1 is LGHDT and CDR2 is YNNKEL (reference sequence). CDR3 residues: CASSPTANTEAFL. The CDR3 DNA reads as TGTGCCAGCAGCCCTACAGCGAACACTGAAGCTTTCCTT.

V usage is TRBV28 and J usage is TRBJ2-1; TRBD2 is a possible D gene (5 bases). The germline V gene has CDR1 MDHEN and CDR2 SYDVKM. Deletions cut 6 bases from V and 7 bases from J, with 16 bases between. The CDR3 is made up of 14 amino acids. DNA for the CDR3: TGTGCCAGCAGACTCGGCGGGTCCGTGAATGAGCAGTTCTTC. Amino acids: CASRLGGSVNEQFF.

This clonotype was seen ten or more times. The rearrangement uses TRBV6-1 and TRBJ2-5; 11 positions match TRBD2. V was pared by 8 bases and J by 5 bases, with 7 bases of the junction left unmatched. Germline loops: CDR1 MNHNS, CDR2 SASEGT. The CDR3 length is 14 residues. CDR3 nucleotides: TGTGCCAGCCAGACTAGCGGGGCTTTGGAGACCCAGTACTTC. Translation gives CASQTSGALETQYF.

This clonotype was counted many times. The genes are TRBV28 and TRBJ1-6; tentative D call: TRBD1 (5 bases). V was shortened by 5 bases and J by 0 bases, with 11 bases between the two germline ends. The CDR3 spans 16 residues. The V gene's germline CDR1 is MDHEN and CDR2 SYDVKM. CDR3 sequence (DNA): TGTGCCAGCAGTGATCCAGGGAGCTCCTATAATTCACCCCTCCACTTT. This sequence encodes CASSDPGSSYNSPLHF.

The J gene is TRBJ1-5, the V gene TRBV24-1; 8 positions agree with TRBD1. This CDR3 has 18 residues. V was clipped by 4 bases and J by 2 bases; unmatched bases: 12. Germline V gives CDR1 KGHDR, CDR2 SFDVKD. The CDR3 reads CATSEGPNRDRRNQPQHF. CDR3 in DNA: TGTGCCACCAGTGAGGGTCCTAACCGGGACAGGCGCAATCAGCCCCAGCATTTT.

The CDR3 DNA follows: TGTGCCAGCTCCGACAGGGGAAGCTATGGCTACACCTTC. Residues: CASSDRGSYGYTF. The rearrangement joins TRBV7-9 to TRBJ1-2; 8 bases agree with TRBD1. This CDR3 is 13 amino acids long. The V and J ends lost 8 bases and 4 bases, in that order; junction bases with no gene match: 6. Germline assignment: CDR1 SEHNR and CDR2 FQNEAQ (reference sequence). Full variable domain (rest looked up from reference TRBV7-9 and TRBJ1-2): DTGVSQNPRHKITKRGQNVTFRCDPISEHNRLYWYRQTLGQGPEFLTYFQNEAQLEKSRLLSDRFSAERPKGSFSTLEIQRTEQGDSAMYLCASSDRGSYGYTFGSGTRLTVV.

Written as DNA, the CDR3 is TGCAGCGTTGTGGAGGACAGGGTTAGAAATGAGCAGTTCTTC. Translation gives CSVVEDRVRNEQFF. This sequence joins TRBV29-1 and TRBJ2-1; 8 nucleotides line up with TRBD1. The CDR3 contains 14 residues. CDR1 is SQVTM, CDR2 ANQGSEA, per germline. With V trimmed by 4 bases and J by 7 bases, 9 bases remained unmatched.

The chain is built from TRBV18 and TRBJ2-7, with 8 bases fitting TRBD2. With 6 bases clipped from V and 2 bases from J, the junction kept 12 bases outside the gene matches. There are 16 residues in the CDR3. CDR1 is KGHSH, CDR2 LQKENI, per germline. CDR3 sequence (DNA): TGTGCCAGCTCCCCGCGGGTAGCGGGGACTACCTACGAGCAGTACTTC. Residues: CASSPRVAGTTYEQYF.

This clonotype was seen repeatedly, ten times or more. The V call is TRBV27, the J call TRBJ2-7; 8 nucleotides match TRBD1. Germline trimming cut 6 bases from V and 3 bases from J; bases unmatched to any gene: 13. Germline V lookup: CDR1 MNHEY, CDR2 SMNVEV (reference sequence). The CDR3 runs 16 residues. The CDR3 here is CASSPISGQVNYEQYF. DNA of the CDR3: TGTGCCAGCAGCCCTATCTCGGGACAGGTCAACTACGAGCAGTACTTC.

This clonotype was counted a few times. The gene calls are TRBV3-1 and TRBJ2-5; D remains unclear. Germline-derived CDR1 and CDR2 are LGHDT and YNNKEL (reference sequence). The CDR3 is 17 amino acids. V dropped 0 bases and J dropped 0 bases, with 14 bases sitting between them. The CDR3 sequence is CASSQEGISKYQETQYF. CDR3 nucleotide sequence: TGTGCCAGCAGCCAAGAGGGGATATCTAAGTACCAAGAGACCCAGTACTTC.

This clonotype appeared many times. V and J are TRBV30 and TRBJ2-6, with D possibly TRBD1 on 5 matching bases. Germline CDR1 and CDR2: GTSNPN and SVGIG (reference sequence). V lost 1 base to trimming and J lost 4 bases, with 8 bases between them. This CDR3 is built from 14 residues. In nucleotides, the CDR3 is TGTGCCTGGAGTGCTTGGACAGGGGCCAACGTCCTGACTTTC. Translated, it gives CAWSAWTGANVLTF.

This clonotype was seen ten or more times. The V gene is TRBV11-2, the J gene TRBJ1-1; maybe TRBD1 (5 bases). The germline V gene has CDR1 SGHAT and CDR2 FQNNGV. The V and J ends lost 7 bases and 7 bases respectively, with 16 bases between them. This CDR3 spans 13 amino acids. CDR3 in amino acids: CASTNRADSEAFF. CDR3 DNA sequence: TGTGCCAGCACCAATAGGGCCGACAGTGAAGCTTTCTTT.

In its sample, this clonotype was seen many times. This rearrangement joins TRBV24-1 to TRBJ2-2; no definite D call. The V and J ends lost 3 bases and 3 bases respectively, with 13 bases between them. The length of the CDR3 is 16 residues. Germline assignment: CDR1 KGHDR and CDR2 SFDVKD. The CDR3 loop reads CATSDPDRVDTGELFF. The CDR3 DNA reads TGTGCCACCAGTGATCCGGACCGGGTGGACACCGGGGAGCTGTTTTTT.

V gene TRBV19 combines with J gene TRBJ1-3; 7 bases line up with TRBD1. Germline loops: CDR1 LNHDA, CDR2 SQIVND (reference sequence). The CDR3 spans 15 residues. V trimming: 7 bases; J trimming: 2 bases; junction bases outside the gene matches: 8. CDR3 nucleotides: TGTGCCAGTAATACAGGGGCTCATCCTGGAAACACCATATATTTT. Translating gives CASNTGAHPGNTIYF.

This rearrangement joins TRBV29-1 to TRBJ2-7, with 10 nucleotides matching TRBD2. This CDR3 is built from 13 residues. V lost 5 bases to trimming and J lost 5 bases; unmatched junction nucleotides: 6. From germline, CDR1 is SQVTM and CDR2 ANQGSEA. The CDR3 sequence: CSVMASGRDEQYF. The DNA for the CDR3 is TGCAGCGTTATGGCTAGCGGGAGAGACGAGCAGTACTTC.

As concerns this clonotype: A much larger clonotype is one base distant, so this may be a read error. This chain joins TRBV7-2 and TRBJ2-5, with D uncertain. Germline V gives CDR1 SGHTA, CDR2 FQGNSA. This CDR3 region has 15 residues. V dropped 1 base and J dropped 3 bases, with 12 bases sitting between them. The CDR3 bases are TGTGCCAGCAGCTTAGTTCGGCAGGTGGAAGAGACCCAGTACTTC. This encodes CASSLVRQVEETQYF.

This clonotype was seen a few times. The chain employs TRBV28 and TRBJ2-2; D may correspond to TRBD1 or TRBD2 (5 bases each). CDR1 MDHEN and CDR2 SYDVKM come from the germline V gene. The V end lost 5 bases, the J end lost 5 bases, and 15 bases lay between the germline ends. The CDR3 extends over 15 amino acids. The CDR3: CASSGTLVSTGELFF. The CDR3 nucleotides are TGTGCCAGCAGTGGGACGCTCGTTTCTACCGGGGAGCTGTTTTTT.

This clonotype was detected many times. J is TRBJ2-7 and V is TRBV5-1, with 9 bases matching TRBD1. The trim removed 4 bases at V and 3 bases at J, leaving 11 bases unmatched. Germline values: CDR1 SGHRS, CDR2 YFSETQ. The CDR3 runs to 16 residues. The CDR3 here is CASSPGDRAFFYEQYF. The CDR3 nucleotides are TGCGCCAGCAGCCCCGGGGACAGGGCCTTCTTCTACGAGCAGTACTTC.

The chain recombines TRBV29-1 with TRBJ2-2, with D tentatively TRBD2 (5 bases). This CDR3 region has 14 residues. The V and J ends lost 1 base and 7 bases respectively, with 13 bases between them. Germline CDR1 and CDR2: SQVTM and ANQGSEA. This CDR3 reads CSVEGGSTGGELFF. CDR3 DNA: TGCAGCGTTGAAGGAGGGTCCACCGGCGGGGAGCTGTTTTTT.

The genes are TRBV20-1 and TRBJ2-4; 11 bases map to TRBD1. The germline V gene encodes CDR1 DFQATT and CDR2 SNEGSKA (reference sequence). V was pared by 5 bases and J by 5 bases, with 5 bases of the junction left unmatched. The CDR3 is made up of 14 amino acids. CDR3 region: CSAPRTGGENIQYF. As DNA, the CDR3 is TGCAGTGCTCCTCGGACAGGGGGCGAAAACATTCAGTACTTC.

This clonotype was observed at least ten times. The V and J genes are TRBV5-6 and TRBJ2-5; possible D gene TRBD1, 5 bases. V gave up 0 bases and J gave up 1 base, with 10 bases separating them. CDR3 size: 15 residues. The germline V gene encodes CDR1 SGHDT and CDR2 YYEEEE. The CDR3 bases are TGTGCCAGCAGCTTGGCCAGGGTATCCCAAGAGACCCAGTACTTC. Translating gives CASSLARVSQETQYF. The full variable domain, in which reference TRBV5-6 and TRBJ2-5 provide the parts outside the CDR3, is DAGVTQSPTHLIKTRGQQVTLRCSPKSGHDTVSWYQQALGQGPQFIFQYYEEEERQRGNFPDRFSGHQFPNYSSELNVNALLLGDSALYLCASSLARVSQETQYFGPGTRLLVL.